Each of the 12 T cell receptor beta chains below was sequenced from the same sample in a study of cytomegalovirus exposure and HLA in healthy donors. PCR involved 60 Vbeta and 13 Jbeta primers. The method was immunoSEQ multiplex PCR; TCRdb's version includes in-frame clones alone and lacks a portion of them. The sample consists of 100,000 to 150,000 clones, around four fifths of them appearing once. The sample comprised PBMCs. The receptors were sampled from a woman between 40 and 50 years old in good health and CMV-seropositive.

This clone was detected a few times. V and J are TRBV30 and TRBJ2-3, with 15 bases that match TRBD2. The CDR3 covers 15 residues. Trimming at V came to 1 base and at J to 7 bases, leaving 3 bases not matched to a gene. Germline V gives CDR1 GTSNPN, CDR2 SVGIG (reference sequence). The CDR3 DNA is TGTGCCTGGAGTGAGGGACTAGCGGGAGGAAATACGCAGTATTTT. Protein sequence: CAWSEGLAGGNTQYF.

The chain recombines TRBV9 with TRBJ2-2, with a weak D call TRBD2 (6 bases). The CDR3 length is 14 residues. Trimming took 6 bases from V and 3 from J, leaving 12 bases between them. The germline V gene encodes CDR1 SGDLS and CDR2 YYNGEE. CDR3 residues: CASTQLADTGELFF. The CDR3 region has the DNA TGTGCCAGCACCCAATTAGCGGACACCGGGGAGCTGTTTTTT.

This chain uses TRBV10-3 with TRBJ1-1, with 7 bases that match TRBD1. Looked up from germline, CDR1 is ENHRY and CDR2 is SYGVKD. Unmatched junction bases numbered 4, after V lost 0 bases and J lost 0 bases. This CDR3 comprises 16 residues. CDR3 region: CAISESIGTVNTEAFF. In nucleotides, the CDR3 is TGTGCCATCAGTGAGTCCATAGGGACAGTGAACACTGAAGCTTTCTTT.

The chain uses TRBV4-3 and TRBJ2-1; TRBD2 is a possible D gene (5 bases). The V and J ends lost 0 bases and 4 bases respectively, with 7 bases between them. Germline lookup yields CDR1 LGHNA and CDR2 YSLEER. There are 14 residues in the CDR3. The CDR3 here is CASSQEWRYNEQFF. DNA for the CDR3: TGCGCCAGCAGCCAAGAATGGAGGTACAATGAGCAGTTCTTC.

CDR3 bases: TGTGCCAGCAGCCCTTTCGGGATAGGGGGGGAGCTGTTTTTT. Translation: CASSPFGIGGELFF. V and J are TRBV11-1 and TRBJ2-2; tentatively, D is TRBD2 (5 bases). V gave up 5 bases and J gave up 8 bases, with 15 bases separating them. CDR3 size: 14 residues. CDR1 SGHAT and CDR2 FQDESV come from the germline V gene (reference sequence). Looking up the rest from reference TRBV11-1 and TRBJ2-2 gives the full variable domain: EAEVAQSPRYKITEKSQAVAFWCDPISGHATLYWYRQILGQGPELLVQFQDESVVDDSQLPKDRFSAERLKGVDSTLKIQPAELGDSAMYLCASSPFGIGGELFFGEGSRLTVL.

The chain uses TRBV19 and TRBJ1-1; D is possibly TRBD1 (5 bases). Trimming removed 3 bases from V and 1 base from J, with 15 bases in between. The CDR3 totals 16 residues. Germline loops: CDR1 LNHDA, CDR2 SQIVND (reference sequence). CDR3 sequence: CASSIRGGAGNTEAFF. The DNA of the CDR3 is TGTGCCAGTAGTATCCGAGGAGGGGCCGGGAACACTGAAGCTTTCTTT.

CDR3 amino acids: CASSLWGQVSNTGELFF. Written as DNA, the CDR3 is TGTGCCAGCAGTTTATGGGGACAGGTATCGAACACCGGGGAGCTGTTTTTT. The chain carries TRBV27 and TRBJ2-2, with 8 bases identical to TRBD1. This CDR3 has 17 residues. The germline gives CDR1 MNHEY, CDR2 SMNVEV (reference sequence). Unmatched junction bases numbered 4, after V lost 1 base and J lost 0 bases.

The genes are TRBV4-3 and TRBJ2-1, with 14 positions matching TRBD2. The CDR3 extends over 16 amino acids. V trimming: 4 bases; J trimming: 8 bases; junction bases outside the gene matches: 7. The germline V gene has CDR1 LGHNA and CDR2 YSLEER. This chain's CDR3 is CASSLQGTSGSHEQFF. The CDR3 nucleotides read TGCGCCAGCAGCCTGCAAGGGACTAGCGGGAGTCATGAGCAGTTCTTC.

The V and J genes are TRBV6-4 and TRBJ1-4; maybe TRBD1 (5 bases). This CDR3 is 16 amino acids long. Germline V lookup: CDR1 MRHNA, CDR2 SNTAGT. V was clipped by 4 bases and J by 7 bases, with 19 bases between them. The CDR3 loop reads CASSGIRDSVGEKLFF. The CDR3 bases are TGTGCCAGCAGTGGCATCCGGGACTCAGTGGGTGAAAAACTGTTTTTT.

The chain employs TRBV18 and TRBJ1-1; tentatively, D is TRBD1 (6 bases). Germline V gene lookup returns CDR1 KGHSH and CDR2 LQKENI. Trimming stripped 3 bases from V and 0 bases from J, with 8 bases between. The CDR3 has 14 residues. The CDR3 here is CASSPGQLNTEAFF. The CDR3 DNA reads as TGTGCCAGCTCACCTGGACAGCTGAACACTGAAGCTTTCTTT. The full variable domain, its missing parts supplied by reference TRBV18 and TRBJ1-1, is NAGVMQNPRHLVRRRGQEARLRCSPMKGHSHVYWYRQLPEEGLKFMVYLQKENIIDESGMPKERFSAEFPKEGPSILRIQQVVRGDSAAYFCASSPGQLNTEAFFGQGTRLTVV.

This clone has at least ten counts. V and J are TRBV5-8 and TRBJ2-7; maybe TRBD2 (6 bases). Germline assignment: CDR1 SGHTS and CDR2 YDEGEE. V was pared by 6 bases and J by 2 bases, with 21 bases between. This CDR3 is 16 amino acids long. CDR3 loop: CASNEPNGPGAYEQYF. Written as DNA, the CDR3 is TGTGCCAGCAACGAACCCAACGGGCCGGGGGCCTACGAGCAGTACTTC.

V is TRBV18 and J is TRBJ1-1, with a possible D match to TRBD1 (6 bases). This CDR3 region has 15 residues. The germline V and J ends were trimmed by 6 bases and 0 bases, with 14 bases remaining between them. Germline CDR1 reads KGHSH; CDR2 reads LQKENI. CDR3 sequence reads: CASSRDTNMNTEAFF. The CDR3 DNA is TGTGCCAGCTCCCGGGACACCAACATGAACACTGAAGCTTTCTTT. Variable domain in full (rest from reference TRBV18 and TRBJ1-1): NAGVMQNPRHLVRRRGQEARLRCSPMKGHSHVYWYRQLPEEGLKFMVYLQKENIIDESGMPKERFSAEFPKEGPSILRIQQVVRGDSAAYFCASSRDTNMNTEAFFGQGTRLTVV.